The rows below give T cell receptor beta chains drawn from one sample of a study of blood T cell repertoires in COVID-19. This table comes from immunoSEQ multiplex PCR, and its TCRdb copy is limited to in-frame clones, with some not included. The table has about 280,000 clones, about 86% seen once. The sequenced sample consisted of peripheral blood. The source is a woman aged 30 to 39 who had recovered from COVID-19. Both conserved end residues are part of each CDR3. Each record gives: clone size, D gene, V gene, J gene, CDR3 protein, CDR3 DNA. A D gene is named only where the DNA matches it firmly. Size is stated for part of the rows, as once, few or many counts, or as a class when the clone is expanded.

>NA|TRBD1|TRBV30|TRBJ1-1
CAWNAGGTEAFF
TGTGCCTGGAACGCAGGGGGCACTGAAGCTTTCTTT
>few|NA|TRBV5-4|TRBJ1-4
CASSADRTNEKLFF
TGTGCCAGCAGCGCTGACAGGACTAATGAAAAACTGTTTTTT
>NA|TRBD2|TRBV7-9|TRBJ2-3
CASSLLPGGIDTQYF
TGTGCCAGCAGCTTATTGCCGGGGGGTATAGATACGCAGTATTTT
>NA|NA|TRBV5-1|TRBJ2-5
CASSLGAWGQETQYF
TGCGCCAGCAGCTTGGGGGCCTGGGGCCAGGAGACCCAGTACTTC
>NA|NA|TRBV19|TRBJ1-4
CASTLGGVTEKLFF
TGTGCCAGTACTCTAGGGGGGGTGACTGAAAAACTGTTTTTT
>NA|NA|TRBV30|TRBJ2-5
CALKPSIQETQYF
TGTGCCTTGAAGCCCTCGATACAAGAGACCCAGTACTTC
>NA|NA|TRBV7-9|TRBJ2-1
CASSTITGHEQFF
TGTGCCAGCAGCACGATAACAGGCCATGAGCAGTTCTTC
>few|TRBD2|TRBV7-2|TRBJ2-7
CASSDLLAGVSEQYF
TGTGCCAGCAGCGACCTACTAGCGGGAGTCAGTGAGCAGTACTTC
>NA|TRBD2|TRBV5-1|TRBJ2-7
CASRLTSGITYEQYF
TGCGCCAGCAGATTGACTAGCGGCATTACCTACGAGCAGTACTTC
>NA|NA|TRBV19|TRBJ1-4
CASSYGTLEREKLFF
TGTGCCAGTAGTTATGGGACACTTGAACGGGAAAAACTGTTTTTT
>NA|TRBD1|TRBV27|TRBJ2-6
CASSRQGFTSGANVLTF
TGTGCCAGCAGTCGACAGGGATTTACCTCTGGGGCCAACGTCCTGACTTTC
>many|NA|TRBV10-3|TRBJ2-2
CAISGDAPGAGELFF
TGTGCCATCAGTGGGGACGCCCCGGGGGCCGGGGAGCTGTTTTTT
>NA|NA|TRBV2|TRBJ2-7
CASSEPGEYEQYF
TGTGCCAGCAGTGAACCGGGGGAATACGAGCAGTACTTC
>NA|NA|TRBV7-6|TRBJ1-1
CASSSPHGGNTEAFF
TGTGCCAGCAGCTCCCCCCACGGGGGGAACACTGAAGCTTTCTTT
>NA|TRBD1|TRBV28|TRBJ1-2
CASSPWTGDGGYTF
TGTGCCAGCAGTCCGTGGACAGGGGACGGTGGCTACACCTTC
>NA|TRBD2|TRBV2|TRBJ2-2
CASRRSGGAITGELFF
TGTGCCAGCAGAAGAAGCGGGGGGGCCATCACCGGGGAGCTGTTTTTT
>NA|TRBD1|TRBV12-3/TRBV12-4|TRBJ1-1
CASSLTGSTEAFF
TGTGCCAGCAGTCTGACAGGGAGCACTGAAGCTTTCTTT
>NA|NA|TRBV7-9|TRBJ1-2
CASSNRGGAAGYTF
TGTGCCAGCAGCAATAGGGGGGGAGCAGCTGGCTACACCTTC
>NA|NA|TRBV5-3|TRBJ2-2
CARSLIAPRVFAGELFF
TGTGCCAGAAGCTTGATCGCACCGCGTGTCTTTGCCGGGGAGCTGTTTTTT
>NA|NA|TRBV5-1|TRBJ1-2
CASSRTGTQGRSYGYTF
TGCGCCAGCAGCAGAACCGGGACTCAAGGGCGGAGCTATGGCTACACCTTC
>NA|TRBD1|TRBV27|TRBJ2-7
CASRARTGLYEQYF
TGTGCCAGCAGGGCCAGGACAGGGTTATACGAGCAGTACTTC
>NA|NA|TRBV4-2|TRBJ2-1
CASSQEGRDYYEQFF
TGTGCCAGCAGCCAAGAAGGGCGGGATTATTATGAGCAGTTCTTC
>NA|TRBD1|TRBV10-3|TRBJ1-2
CAATSDREDGYTF
TGTGCCGCGACGTCGGACAGGGAGGATGGCTACACCTTC
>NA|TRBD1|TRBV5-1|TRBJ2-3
CASSLEGQDPDAQYF
TGCGCCAGCAGCTTGGAGGGACAGGATCCAGATGCGCAGTATTTT
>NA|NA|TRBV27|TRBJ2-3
CASSWSGATDTQYF
TGTGCCAGCAGTTGGTCGGGAGCCACCGATACGCAGTATTTT
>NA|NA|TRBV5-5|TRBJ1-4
CASSFGATNEKLFF
TGTGCCAGCAGCTTCGGTGCAACTAATGAAAAACTGTTTTTT
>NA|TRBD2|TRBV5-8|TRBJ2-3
CASSTSGRTDTQYF
TGTGCCAGCAGCACTAGCGGGAGAACAGATACGCAGTATTTT
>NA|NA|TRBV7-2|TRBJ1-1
CASSATGLNTEAFF
TGTGCCAGCAGCGCGACAGGACTTAACACTGAAGCTTTCTTT
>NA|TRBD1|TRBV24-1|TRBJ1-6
CATSDPPGQGYNSPLHF
TGTGCCACCAGTGATCCCCCGGGACAGGGTTATAATTCACCCCTCCACTTT
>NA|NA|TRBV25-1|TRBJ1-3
CASSPPGNTIYF
TGTGCCAGCAGTCCCCCGGGAAACACCATATATTTT
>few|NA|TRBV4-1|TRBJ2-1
CASLTDYNEQFF
TGCGCCAGCTTGACAGATTACAATGAGCAGTTCTTC
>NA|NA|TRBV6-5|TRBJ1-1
CASRDEENTEAFF
TGTGCCAGCCGAGACGAGGAGAACACTGAAGCTTTCTTT
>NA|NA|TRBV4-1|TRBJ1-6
CASSQGQGNNSPLHF
TGCGCCAGCAGCCAAGGACAAGGCAATAATTCACCCCTCCACTTT
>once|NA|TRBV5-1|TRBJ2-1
CASSLARGPGVGDEQFF
TGCGCCAGCAGCTTGGCGCGGGGGCCGGGAGTTGGGGATGAGCAGTTCTTC
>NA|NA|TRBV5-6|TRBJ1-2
CASSAAQANYGYTF
TGTGCCAGCAGCGCCGCACAGGCGAACTATGGCTACACCTTC
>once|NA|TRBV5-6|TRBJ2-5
CASSLFSSIEETQYF
TGTGCCAGCAGCTTGTTCTCGAGCATTGAAGAGACCCAGTACTTC
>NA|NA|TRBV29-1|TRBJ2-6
CSVGEPLSGANVLTF
TGCAGCGTTGGGGAGCCTCTCTCTGGGGCCAACGTCCTGACTTTC
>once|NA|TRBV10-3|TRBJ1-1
CAISEWATANTEAFF
TGTGCCATCAGTGAGTGGGCAACAGCGAACACTGAAGCTTTCTTT
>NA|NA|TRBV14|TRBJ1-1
CASTRLWPGAGNTEAFF
TGTGCCAGCACACGGCTTTGGCCTGGGGCAGGGAACACTGAAGCTTTCTTT
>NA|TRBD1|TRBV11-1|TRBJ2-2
CASSFGGQANGELFF
TGTGCCAGCAGCTTTGGGGGACAGGCGAACGGGGAGCTGTTTTTT
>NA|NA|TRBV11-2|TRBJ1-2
CASSAMSSSHYGYTF
TGTGCCAGCAGCGCGATGTCATCGAGCCACTATGGCTACACCTTC
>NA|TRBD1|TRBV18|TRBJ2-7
CASSRDSGLEQYF
TGTGCCAGCTCTAGGGACAGTGGCTTGGAGCAGTACTTC
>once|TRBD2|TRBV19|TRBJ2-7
CASLAREGGGEQYF
TGTGCCAGTCTGGCGCGGGAGGGCGGTGGCGAGCAGTACTTC
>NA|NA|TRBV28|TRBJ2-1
CASSPFGVSYNEQFF
TGTGCCAGCAGTCCATTCGGAGTCTCCTACAATGAGCAGTTCTTC
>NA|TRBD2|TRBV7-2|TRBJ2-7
CASSLVTSGGHYEQYF
TGTGCCAGCAGCTTAGTGACTAGCGGGGGCCACTACGAGCAGTACTTC
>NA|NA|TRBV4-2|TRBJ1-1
CASSRGVGPEPTEAFF
TGTGCCAGCAGCCGGGGGGTTGGCCCAGAACCCACTGAAGCTTTCTTT
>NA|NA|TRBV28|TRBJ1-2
CASSFGRGGYGYTF
TGTGCCAGCAGTTTCGGGAGGGGCGGCTATGGCTACACCTTC
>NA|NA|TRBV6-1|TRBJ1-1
CASSEALSRGWGTEAFF
TGTGCCAGCAGTGAAGCGCTGAGCCGGGGGTGGGGCACTGAAGCTTTCTTT